The 13 T cell receptor beta chains reported below all come from one sample, sequenced in a study of beta chain features in type 1 diabetes. cDNA synthesis used the whole RNA isolate, giving expressed TCRB sequences. Sequencing used immunoSEQ multiplex PCR; TCRdb keeps in-frame clones, though not all of them. The sample lists approximately 37,000 clones, around 60% occurring once. The source material was Tregs from blood. Receptors originate from a young woman in good health.

This clone showed up just a few times. J is TRBJ2-2 and V is TRBV11-2; no clear D gene. The CDR3 spans 13 residues. V was cut by 5 bases and J by 3 bases, with 7 bases left in between. The germline V gene has CDR1 SGHAT and CDR2 FQNNGV. The CDR3: CASSRTDTGELFF. The CDR3 coding sequence is TGTGCCAGCAGCCGAACTGACACCGGGGAGCTGTTTTTT.

V gene TRBV11-2 combines with J gene TRBJ1-2; the D gene is possibly TRBD1 (5 bases). The ends were cut back, 0 bases at V and 5 bases at J, with 7 bases in the middle. This CDR3 comprises 13 residues. Germline CDR1 is SGHAT and CDR2 is FQNNGV. CDR3 coding DNA: TGTGCCAGCAGCTTAGATGACAGATATGGCTACACCTTC. Its protein product is CASSLDDRYGYTF. The full variable domain, with the rest looked up from reference TRBV11-2 and TRBJ1-2, is EAGVAQSPRYKIIEKRQSVAFWCNPISGHATLYWYQQILGQGPKLLIQFQNNGVVDDSQLPKDRFSAERLKGVDSTLKIQPAKLEDSAVYLCASSLDDRYGYTFGSGTRLTVV.

The J gene is TRBJ1-4, the V gene TRBV5-6; 7 bases are a match to TRBD1. The CDR3 sequence is 15 residues long. Germline assignment: CDR1 SGHDT and CDR2 YYEEEE. After removal of 3 bases from V and 10 bases from J, the junction contained 12 bases not matched to a gene. This CDR3 is CASSSLTGDGGKLFF. CDR3 coding DNA: TGTGCCAGCAGCTCACTAACAGGGGATGGCGGAAAACTGTTTTTT.

This clone was recorded a few times. The chain couples TRBV19 to TRBJ2-1; TRBD2 aligns across 12 bases. The CDR3 is 15 residues long. The V segment lost 7 bases and the J segment 8 bases; nucleotides outside the gene matches: 9. In germline, CDR1 is LNHDA, CDR2 SQIVND (reference sequence). The DNA for the CDR3 is TGTGCCAGTAAACGGACTAGCGGGGCCGTATATGAGCAGTTCTTC. The encoded protein is CASKRTSGAVYEQFF.

CDR3 DNA sequence: TGTGCCAGCAGCTTGGCTAGCGGATCGCAAGAGACCCAGTACTTC. Its translation is CASSLASGSQETQYF. The J gene is TRBJ2-5, the V gene TRBV7-6, with TRBD2 matching over 7 bases. V lost 3 bases and J lost 2; bases outside the gene matches: 6. The CDR3 is 15 residues long. Germline lookup yields CDR1 SGHVS and CDR2 FNYEAQ.

For the CDR3, the DNA is TGCAGCGTTGAAGATTTCAGGCGTTATGGTGAGCAGTTCTTC. It is translated as CSVEDFRRYGEQFF. The V call is TRBV29-1, the J call TRBJ2-1, with no clear D. The V end lost 0 bases, the J end lost 9 bases, and 15 bases lay between the germline ends. CDR1 is SQVTM and CDR2 is ANQGSEA in the germline V gene. The CDR3 consists of 14 residues.

This rearrangement joins TRBV7-9 to TRBJ1-4; 8 nucleotides line up with TRBD1. The CDR3 contains 14 residues. Germline loops: CDR1 SEHNR, CDR2 FQNEAQ (reference sequence). Trimming took 5 bases from V and 5 from J; bases not matched to a gene: 4. This CDR3 reads CASSRDRGNEKLFF. The CDR3 DNA follows: TGTGCCAGCAGCCGAGACAGGGGAAATGAAAAACTGTTTTTT.

The chain couples TRBV19 to TRBJ2-2; 12 bases match TRBD1. The V segment lost 4 bases and the J segment 6 bases; nucleotides outside the gene matches: 9. The CDR3 spans 17 residues. The germline V gene encodes CDR1 LNHDA and CDR2 SQIVND (reference sequence). DNA of the CDR3: TGTGCCAGTAGTAGAGATCCGGGACAGGGGGCCGCCGGGGAGCTGTTTTTT. Translated: CASSRDPGQGAAGELFF.

This clone turned up a few times. The V call is TRBV6-5, the J call TRBJ2-5; 7 positions agree with TRBD2. The J segment lost 4 bases and the V segment lost 6 bases, leaving 8 bases of the junction unmatched. Germline V gene sequence: CDR1 MNHEY, CDR2 SVGAGI. The CDR3 spans 14 residues. CDR3 sequence (DNA): TGTGCCAGCAGCCAGGGAGGACTAGGAGAGACCCAGTACTTC. It yields the protein CASSQGGLGETQYF.

V gene TRBV9 combines with J gene TRBJ2-7; unclear D gene. The CDR3 totals 17 residues. CDR1 and CDR2 (germline): SGDLS, YYNGEE. Trimming took off 0 bases at V and 0 bases at J, with 16 bases between the two ends. The CDR3 coding sequence is TGTGCCAGCAGCGTAGCCCCGGTGGGCCCGAGCTCCTACGAGCAGTACTTC. This gives the protein CASSVAPVGPSSYEQYF. The full variable domain, completed using reference TRBV9 and TRBJ2-7, is DSGVTQTPKHLITATGQRVTLRCSPRSGDLSVYWYQQSLDQGLQFLIQYYNGEERAKGNILERFSAQQFPDLHSELNLSSLELGDSALYFCASSVAPVGPSSYEQYFGPGTRLTVT.

The chain joins TRBV7-2 to TRBJ2-3, with 11 bases lining up with TRBD2. V shed 0 bases, J shed 0 bases, and the junction held 2 bases outside the gene matches. The CDR3 sequence is 17 residues long. Germline values: CDR1 SGHTA, CDR2 FQGNSA. The CDR3: CASSLAGTSGSTDTQYF. DNA for the CDR3: TGTGCCAGCAGCTTAGCGGGGACTAGCGGCAGCACAGATACGCAGTATTTT.

This chain uses TRBV7-2 with TRBJ2-1; D is uncertain. V lost 4 bases and J 7 bases, leaving 14 bases between the germline ends. Germline assignment: CDR1 SGHTA and CDR2 FQGNSA. The length of the CDR3 is 14 residues. CDR3 in amino acids: CASSSLLSKNEQFF. CDR3 sequence (DNA): TGTGCCAGCAGCTCATTGCTATCTAAGAATGAGCAGTTCTTC.

This clone occurred a few times. CDR3 protein: CAWSVGQDYEQYF. For the CDR3, the DNA is TGTGCCTGGAGTGTAGGACAGGACTACGAGCAGTACTTC. The J gene is TRBJ2-7, the V gene TRBV30; 7 nucleotides match TRBD1. The germline gives CDR1 GTSNPN, CDR2 SVGIG (reference sequence). Unmatched junction bases numbered 2, after V lost 0 bases and J lost 3 bases. The CDR3 covers 13 residues.